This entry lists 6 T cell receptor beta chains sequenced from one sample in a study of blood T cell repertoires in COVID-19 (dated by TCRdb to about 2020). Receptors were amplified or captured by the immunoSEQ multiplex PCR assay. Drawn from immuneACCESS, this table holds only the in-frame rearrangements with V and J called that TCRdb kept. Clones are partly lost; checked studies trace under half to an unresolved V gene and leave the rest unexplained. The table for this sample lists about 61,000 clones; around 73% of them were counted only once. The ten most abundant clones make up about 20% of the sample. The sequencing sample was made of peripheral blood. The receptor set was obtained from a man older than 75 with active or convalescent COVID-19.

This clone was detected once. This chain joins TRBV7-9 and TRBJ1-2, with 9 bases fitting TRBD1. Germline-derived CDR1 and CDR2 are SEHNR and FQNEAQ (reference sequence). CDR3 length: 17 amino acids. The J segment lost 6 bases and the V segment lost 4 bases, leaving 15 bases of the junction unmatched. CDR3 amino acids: CASSSTYTTGTGHGYTF. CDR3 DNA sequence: TGTGCCAGCAGCTCCACTTACACGACCGGGACAGGGCATGGCTACACCTTC. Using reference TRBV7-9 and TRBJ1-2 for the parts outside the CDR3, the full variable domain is DTGVSQNPRHKITKRGQNVTFRCDPISEHNRLYWYRQTLGQGPEFLTYFQNEAQLEKSRLLSDRFSAERPKGSFSTLEIQRTEQGDSAMYLCASSSTYTTGTGHGYTFGSGTRLTVV.

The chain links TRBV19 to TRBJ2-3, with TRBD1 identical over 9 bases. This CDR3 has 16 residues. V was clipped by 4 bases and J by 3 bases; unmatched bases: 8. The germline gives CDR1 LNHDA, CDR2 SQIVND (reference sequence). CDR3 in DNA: TGTGCCAGTAGTACCAACAGGGGGCTTCGAACAGATACGCAGTATTTT. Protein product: CASSTNRGLRTDTQYF.

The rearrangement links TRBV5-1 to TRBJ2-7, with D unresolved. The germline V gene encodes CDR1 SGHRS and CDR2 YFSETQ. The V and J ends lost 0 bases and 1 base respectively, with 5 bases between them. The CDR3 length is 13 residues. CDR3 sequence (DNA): TGCGCCAGCAGCTTGGTATCTTCCTACGAGCAGTACTTC. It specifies CASSLVSSYEQYF.

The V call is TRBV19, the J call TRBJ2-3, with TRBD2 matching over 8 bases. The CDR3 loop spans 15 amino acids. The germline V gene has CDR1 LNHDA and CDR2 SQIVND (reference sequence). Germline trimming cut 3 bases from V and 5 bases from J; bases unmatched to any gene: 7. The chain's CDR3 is CASSMRRAGVDTQYF. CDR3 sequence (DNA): TGTGCCAGTAGTATGCGCCGAGCGGGGGTAGATACGCAGTATTTT.

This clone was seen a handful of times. Here the CDR3 DNA reads TGTGCCAGCAGTTACACAGGGTCGGATGGCTACACCTTC. Translating it yields CASSYTGSDGYTF. The J gene is TRBJ1-2, the V gene TRBV2, with D perhaps TRBD1 (6 bases). The ends were cut back, 5 bases at V and 6 bases at J, with 13 bases in the middle. The germline V gene has CDR1 SNHLY and CDR2 FYNNEI. This CDR3 is built from 13 residues.

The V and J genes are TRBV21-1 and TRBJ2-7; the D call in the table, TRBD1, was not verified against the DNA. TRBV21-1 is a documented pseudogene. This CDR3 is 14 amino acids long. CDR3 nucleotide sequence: TGTGCCAGCAGCAACAATGGACAGGGCTACGAGCAGTACTTC. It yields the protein CASSNNGQGYEQYF.